The clone carrying this T cell receptor beta chain was observed a handful of times. The sample belongs to a study of sequential checkpoint blockade in melanoma. The junction had 14 bases not matched to a gene; V was cut back by 5 bases and J by 4 bases. The CDR3 sequence is 16 residues long. CDR1 and CDR2 from the germline V gene are SEHNR and FQNEAQ (reference sequence). The treatment: randomized to nivolumab then ipilimumab (arm A) or the reverse (arm B). The protocol was immunoSEQ multiplex PCR, while the TCRdb copy is restricted to in-frame clones and leaves out a portion. The table records about 11,000 clones, approximately 72% of them present only once.

This TCR derives from a human donor with melanoma. The gene calls are TRBV7-9 and TRBJ2-7; the match to TRBD1 covers 7 bases. Material: CD8+ T cells sorted from blood (inferred from file names), obtained from a patient given nivolumab and ipilimumab in sequence. The CDR3 region has the DNA TGTGCCAGCAGCCTGTCAGCGAGGGGGCTTAATTACGAGCAGTACTTC. Amino acid sequence: CASSLSARGLNYEQYF.